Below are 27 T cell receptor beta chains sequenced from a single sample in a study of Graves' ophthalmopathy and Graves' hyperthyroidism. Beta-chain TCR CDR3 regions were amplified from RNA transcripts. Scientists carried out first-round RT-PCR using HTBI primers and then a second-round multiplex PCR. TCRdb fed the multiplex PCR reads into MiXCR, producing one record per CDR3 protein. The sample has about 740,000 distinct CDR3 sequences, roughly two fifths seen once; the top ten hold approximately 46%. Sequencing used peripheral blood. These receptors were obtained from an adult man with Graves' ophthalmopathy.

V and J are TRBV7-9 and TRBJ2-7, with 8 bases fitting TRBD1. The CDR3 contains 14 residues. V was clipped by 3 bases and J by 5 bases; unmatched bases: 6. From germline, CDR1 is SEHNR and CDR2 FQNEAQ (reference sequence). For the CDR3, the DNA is TGTGCCAGCAGCTTGCAGGGGGCGTTCGACGAGCAGTACTTC. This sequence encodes CASSLQGAFDEQYF. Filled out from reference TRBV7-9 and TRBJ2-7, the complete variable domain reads DTGVSQNPRHKITKRGQNVTFRCDPISEHNRLYWYRQTLGQGPEFLTYFQNEAQLEKSRLLSDRFSAERPKGSFSTLEIQRTEQGDSAMYLCASSLQGAFDEQYFGPGTRLTVT.

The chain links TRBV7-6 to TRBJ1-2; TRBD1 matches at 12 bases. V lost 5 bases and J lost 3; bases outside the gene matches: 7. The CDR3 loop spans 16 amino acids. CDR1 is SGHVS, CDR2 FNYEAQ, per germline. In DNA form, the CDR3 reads TGTGCCAGCAGCGGGGGACAGGGGGCGCGGTACTATGGCTACACCTTC. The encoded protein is CASSGGQGARYYGYTF.

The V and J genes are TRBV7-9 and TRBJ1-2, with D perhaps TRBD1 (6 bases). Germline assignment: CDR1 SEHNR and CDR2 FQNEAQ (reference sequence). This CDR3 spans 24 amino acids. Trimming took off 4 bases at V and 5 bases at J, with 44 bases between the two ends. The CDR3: CASSSVRKYRDTERNQNPGYGYTF. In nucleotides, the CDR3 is TGTGCCAGCAGCTCAGTCAGGAAATACCGGGACACTGAAAGAAACCAAAATCCAGGGTATGGCTACACCTTC.

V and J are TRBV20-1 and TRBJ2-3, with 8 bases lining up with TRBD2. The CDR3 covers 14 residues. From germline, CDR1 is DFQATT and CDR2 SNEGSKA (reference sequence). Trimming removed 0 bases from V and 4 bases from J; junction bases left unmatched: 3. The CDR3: CSARDVAGPDTQYF. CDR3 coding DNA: TGCAGTGCTAGAGATGTAGCGGGGCCAGATACGCAGTATTTT.

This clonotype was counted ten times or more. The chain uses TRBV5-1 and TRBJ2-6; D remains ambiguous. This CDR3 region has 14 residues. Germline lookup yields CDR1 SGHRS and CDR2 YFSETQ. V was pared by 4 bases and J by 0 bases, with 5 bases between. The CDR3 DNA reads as TGCGCCAGCAGCGCAGACTCTGGGGCCAACGTCCTGACTTTC. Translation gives CASSADSGANVLTF.

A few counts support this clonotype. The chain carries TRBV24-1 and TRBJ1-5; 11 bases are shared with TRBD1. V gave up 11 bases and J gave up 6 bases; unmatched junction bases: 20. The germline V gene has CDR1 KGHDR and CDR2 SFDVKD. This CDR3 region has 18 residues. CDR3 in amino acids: CASSRTGGPNPFVQPQHF. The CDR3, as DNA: TGTGCCAGCAGCCGGACAGGGGGCCCAAACCCGTTCGTTCAGCCCCAGCATTTT.

The CDR3 here is CSWGTGDYGYTF. The CDR3 nucleotides are TGCAGCTGGGGGACAGGCGACTATGGCTACACCTTC. The chain combines TRBV29-1 with TRBJ1-2, with TRBD1 matching 8 bases. Germline loops: CDR1 SQVTM, CDR2 ANQGSEA. The CDR3 totals 12 residues. V was pared by 8 bases and J by 3 bases, with 5 bases of the junction left unmatched.

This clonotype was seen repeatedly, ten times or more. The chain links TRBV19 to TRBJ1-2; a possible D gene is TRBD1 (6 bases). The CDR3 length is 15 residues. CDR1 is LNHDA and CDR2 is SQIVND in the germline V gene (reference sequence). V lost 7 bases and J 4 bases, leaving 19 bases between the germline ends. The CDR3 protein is CASTSTGSTFYGYTF. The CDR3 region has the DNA TGTGCCAGTACCTCAACAGGGTCGACCTTCTATGGCTACACCTTC.

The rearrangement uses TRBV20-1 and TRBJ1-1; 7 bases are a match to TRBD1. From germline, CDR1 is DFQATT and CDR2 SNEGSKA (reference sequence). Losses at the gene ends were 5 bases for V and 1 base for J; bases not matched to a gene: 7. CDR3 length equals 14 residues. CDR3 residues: CSALRGQTNTEAFF. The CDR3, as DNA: TGCAGTGCTTTGAGGGGACAGACGAACACTGAAGCTTTCTTT.

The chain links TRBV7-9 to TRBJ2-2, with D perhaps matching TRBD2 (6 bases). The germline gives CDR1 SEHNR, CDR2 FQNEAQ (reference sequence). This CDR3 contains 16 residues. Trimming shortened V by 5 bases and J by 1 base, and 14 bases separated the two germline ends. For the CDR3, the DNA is TGTGCCAGCAGCCCTTCAAGGGGACTGAACACCGGGGAGCTGTTTTTT. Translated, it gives CASSPSRGLNTGELFF.

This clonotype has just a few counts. In DNA, the CDR3 is TGTGCCAGCTTGGGGGCCGGGGAGCTGTTTTTT. Translation: CASLGAGELFF. This chain links TRBV25-1 with TRBJ2-2; tentatively, D is TRBD1 or TRBD2 (5 bases each). V was trimmed by 8 bases and J by 6 bases, leaving 7 bases between them. This CDR3 is 11 amino acids long. CDR1 is MGHDK, CDR2 SYGVNS, per germline.

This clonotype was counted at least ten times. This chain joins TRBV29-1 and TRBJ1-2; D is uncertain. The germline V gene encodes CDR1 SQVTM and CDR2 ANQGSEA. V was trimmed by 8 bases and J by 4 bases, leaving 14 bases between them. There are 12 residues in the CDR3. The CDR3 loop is CSLSGGTYGYTF. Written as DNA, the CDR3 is TGCAGCCTCTCGGGCGGAACCTATGGCTACACCTTC. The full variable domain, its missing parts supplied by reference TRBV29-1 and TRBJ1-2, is SAVISQKPSRDICQRGTSLTIQCQVDSQVTMMFWYRQQPGQSLTLIATANQGSEATYESGFVIDKFPISRPNLTFSTLTVSNMSPEDSSIYLCSLSGGTYGYTFGSGTRLTVV.

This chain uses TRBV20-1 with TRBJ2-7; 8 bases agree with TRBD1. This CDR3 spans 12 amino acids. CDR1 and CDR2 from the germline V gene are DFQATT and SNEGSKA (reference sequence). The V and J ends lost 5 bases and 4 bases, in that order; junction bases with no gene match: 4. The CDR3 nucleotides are TGCAGTGCTGCGGGACAGGTTTACGAGCAGTACTTC. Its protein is CSAAGQVYEQYF.

CDR3 coding DNA: TGCAGCGTTGTGGGAGAGGCGTCCTCTGGGGGTAGGAACACTGAAGCTTTCTTT. Translating it yields CSVVGEASSGGRNTEAFF. The chain couples TRBV29-1 to TRBJ1-1, with D possibly being TRBD1 (5 bases). Germline CDR1 reads SQVTM; CDR2 reads ANQGSEA. This CDR3 has 18 amino acids. With 4 bases removed from V and 1 base from J, the gap between germline ends came to 25 bases.

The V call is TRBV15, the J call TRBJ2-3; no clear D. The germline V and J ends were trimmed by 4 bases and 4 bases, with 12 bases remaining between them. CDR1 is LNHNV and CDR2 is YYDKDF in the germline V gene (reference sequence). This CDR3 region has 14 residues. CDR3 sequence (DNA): TGTGCCACCAGCACACCCCCCACCCCAGATACGCAGTATTTT. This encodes CATSTPPTPDTQYF.

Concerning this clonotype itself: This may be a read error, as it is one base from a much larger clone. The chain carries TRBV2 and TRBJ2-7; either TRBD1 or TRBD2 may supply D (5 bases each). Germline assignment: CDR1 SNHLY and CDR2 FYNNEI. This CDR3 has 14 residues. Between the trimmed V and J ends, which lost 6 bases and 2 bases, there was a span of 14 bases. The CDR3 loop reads CASSPGRNAYEQYF. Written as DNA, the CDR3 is TGTGCCAGCAGCCCGGGACGGAACGCCTACGAGCAGTACTTC.

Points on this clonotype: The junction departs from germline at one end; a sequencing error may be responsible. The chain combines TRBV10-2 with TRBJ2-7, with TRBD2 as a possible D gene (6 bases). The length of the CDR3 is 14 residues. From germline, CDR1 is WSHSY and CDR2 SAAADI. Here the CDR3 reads CPSKSAGISYEQYF. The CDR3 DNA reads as TGCCCCAGCAAGTCCGCGGGGATCTCCTACGAGCAGTACTTC.

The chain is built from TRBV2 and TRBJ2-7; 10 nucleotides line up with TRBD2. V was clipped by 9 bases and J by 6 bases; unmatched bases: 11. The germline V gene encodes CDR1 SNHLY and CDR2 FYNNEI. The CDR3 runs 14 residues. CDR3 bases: TGTGCCAGAAGTCTAGCGGGAGCGGGACCCGAGCAGTACTTC. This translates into CARSLAGAGPEQYF.

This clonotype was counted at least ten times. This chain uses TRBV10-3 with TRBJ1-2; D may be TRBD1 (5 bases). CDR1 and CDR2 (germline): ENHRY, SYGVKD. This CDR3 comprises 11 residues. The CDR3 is CAAGRNIGYTF. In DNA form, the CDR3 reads TGTGCGGCAGGGCGAAACATTGGCTACACCTTC.

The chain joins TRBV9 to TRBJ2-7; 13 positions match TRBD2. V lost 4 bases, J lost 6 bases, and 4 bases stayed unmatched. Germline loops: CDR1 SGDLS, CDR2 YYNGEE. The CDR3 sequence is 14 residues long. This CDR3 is CASSSTSGGAEQYF. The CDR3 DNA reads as TGTGCCAGCAGCTCTACTAGCGGGGGGGCCGAGCAGTACTTC.

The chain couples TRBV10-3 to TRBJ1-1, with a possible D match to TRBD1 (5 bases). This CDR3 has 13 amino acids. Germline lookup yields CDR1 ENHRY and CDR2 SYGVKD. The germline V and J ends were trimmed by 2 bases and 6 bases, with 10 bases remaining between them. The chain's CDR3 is CAISEGGLAEAFF. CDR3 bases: TGTGCCATCAGTGAGGGGGGATTGGCTGAAGCTTTCTTT.

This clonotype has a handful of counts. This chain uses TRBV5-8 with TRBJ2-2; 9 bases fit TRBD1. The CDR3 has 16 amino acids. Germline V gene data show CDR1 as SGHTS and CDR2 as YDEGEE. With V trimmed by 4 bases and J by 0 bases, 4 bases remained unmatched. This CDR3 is CASSPGTGTNTGELFF. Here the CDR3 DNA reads TGTGCCAGCAGCCCGGGGACAGGGACGAACACCGGGGAGCTGTTTTTT.

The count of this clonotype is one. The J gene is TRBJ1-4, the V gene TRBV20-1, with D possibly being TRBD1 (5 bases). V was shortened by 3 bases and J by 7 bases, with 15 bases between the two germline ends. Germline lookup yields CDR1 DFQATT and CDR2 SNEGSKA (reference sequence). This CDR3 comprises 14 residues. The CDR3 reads CSARQNRRAEKLFF. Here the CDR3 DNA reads TGCAGTGCTAGGCAGAACAGGAGGGCTGAAAAACTGTTTTTT.

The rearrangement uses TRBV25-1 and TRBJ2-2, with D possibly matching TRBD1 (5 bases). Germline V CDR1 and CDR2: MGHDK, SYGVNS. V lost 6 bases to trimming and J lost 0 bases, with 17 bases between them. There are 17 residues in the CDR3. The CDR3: CASSPLTEHSNTGELFF. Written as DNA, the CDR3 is TGTGCCAGCAGCCCCCTGACAGAGCATTCGAACACCGGGGAGCTGTTTTTT.

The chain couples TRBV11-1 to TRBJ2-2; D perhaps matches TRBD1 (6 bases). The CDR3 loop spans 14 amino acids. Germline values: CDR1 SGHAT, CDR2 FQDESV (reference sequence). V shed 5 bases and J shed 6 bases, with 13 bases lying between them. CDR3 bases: TGTGCCAGCAGCCATTACAGGGAGCCCGGGGAGCTGTTTTTT. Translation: CASSHYREPGELFF.

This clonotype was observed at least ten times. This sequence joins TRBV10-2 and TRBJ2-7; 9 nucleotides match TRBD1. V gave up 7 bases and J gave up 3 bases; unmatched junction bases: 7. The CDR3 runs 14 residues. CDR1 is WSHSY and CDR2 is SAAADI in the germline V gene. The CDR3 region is CASTPSTGGYEQYF. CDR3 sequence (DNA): TGCGCCAGCACACCTTCGACAGGGGGCTACGAGCAGTACTTC.

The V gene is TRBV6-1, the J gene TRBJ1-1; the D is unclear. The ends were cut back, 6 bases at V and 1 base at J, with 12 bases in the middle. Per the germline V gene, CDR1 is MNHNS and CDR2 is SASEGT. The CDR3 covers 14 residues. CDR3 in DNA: TGTGCCAGCAGAAACAGACGGGAGAACACTGAAGCTTTCTTT. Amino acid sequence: CASRNRRENTEAFF.